The entry below gives a single T cell receptor beta chain sequence along with its context. What it binds is not known. The V and J ends lost 3 bases and 14 bases respectively, with 25 bases between them. The CDR3 has 15 amino acids. Per the germline V gene, CDR1 is SNHLY and CDR2 is FYNNEI. This sample stems from a study of CD8+CD57+ T cells in acquired aplastic anemia. About the study: CD4+ and CD8+ cells, once sorted, gave DNA averaging roughly 3.2 ug. Study results and limitations: The same twenty-nine CD8+ CDR3 sequences occurred in patients and in controls.

Using genomic DNA as the template, TCR beta VDJ and CDR3 profiling was carried out. TCRdb recomputed calls from the reads with MiXCR, one row per CDR3 protein. This sample yields hundreds of thousands of distinct CDR3 sequences, of which 55% to 75% are seen a single time; 4% belongs to the top ten. The TCR was taken from a human donor in good health, serving as a control. Sequenced material: sorted CD4+, CD8+, or CD8+CD57+ T cells (not recorded which) from PBMCs. The rearrangement links TRBV2 to TRBJ1-1; D gene unclear. The CDR3 is CASSDNSPNYGDTFF. Written as DNA, the CDR3 is TGTGCCAGCAGTGATAACTCACCAAACTATGGCGACACCTTCTTT.